This TCR beta chain comes out of a study of cytomegalovirus exposure and HLA in healthy donors. Findings of the study overall: There were under 200 TCR beta chains listed as cytomegalovirus-associated.

Of note for this clone: Its specificity is not known.

Germline assignment: CDR1 SEHNR and CDR2 FQNEAQ (reference sequence). The CDR3 runs 16 residues. V trimming: 5 bases; J trimming: 0 bases; junction bases outside the gene matches: 6. The PCR employed 60 Vbeta primers together with 13 Jbeta primers. The assay was immunoSEQ multiplex PCR, and TCRdb's table has in-frame clones only and misses some. The repertoire consists of over 150,000 clones, with around 80% occurring once and the leading ten covering 8% to 10%. The chain has TRBV7-9 and TRBJ2-2; 7 positions agree with TRBD2. Sequenced sample: PBMCs. This TCR was sampled from a male donor in good health and CMV-seropositive. CDR3 in DNA: TGTGCCAGCAGCGGTCGACTAGCATCGAACACCGGGGAGCTGTTTTTT. It codes for CASSGRLASNTGELFF.